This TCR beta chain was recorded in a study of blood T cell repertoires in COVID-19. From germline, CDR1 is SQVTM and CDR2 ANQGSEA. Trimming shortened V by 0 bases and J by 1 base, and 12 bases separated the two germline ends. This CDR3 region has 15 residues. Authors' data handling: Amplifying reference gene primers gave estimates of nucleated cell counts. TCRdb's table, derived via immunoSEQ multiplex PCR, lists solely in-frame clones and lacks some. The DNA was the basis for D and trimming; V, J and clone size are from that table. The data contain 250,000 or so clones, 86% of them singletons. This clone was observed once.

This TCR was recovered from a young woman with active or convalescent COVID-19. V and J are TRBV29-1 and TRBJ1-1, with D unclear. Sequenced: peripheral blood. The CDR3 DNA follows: TGCAGCGTTGAAGATTTTGGCGGTTCGAACACTGAAGCTTTCTTT. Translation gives CSVEDFGGSNTEAFF.